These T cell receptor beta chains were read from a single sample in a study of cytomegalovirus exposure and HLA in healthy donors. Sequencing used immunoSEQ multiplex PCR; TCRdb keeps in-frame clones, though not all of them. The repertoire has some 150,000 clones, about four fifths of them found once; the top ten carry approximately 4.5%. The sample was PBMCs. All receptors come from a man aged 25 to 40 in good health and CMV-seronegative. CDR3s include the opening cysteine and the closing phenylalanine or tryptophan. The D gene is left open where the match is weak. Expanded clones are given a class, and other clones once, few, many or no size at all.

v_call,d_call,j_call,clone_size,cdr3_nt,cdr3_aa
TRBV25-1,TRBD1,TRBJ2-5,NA,TGTGCCAGCAGGACAGGGTCGGTAGAGACCCAGTACTTC,CASRTGSVETQYF
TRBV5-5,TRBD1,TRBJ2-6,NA,TGTGCCAGCAGCTGGGGCCTACAGGGGAAAGGCTCTGGGGCCAACGTCCTGACTTTC,CASSWGLQGKGSGANVLTF
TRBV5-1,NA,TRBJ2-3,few,TGCGCCAGCAGCCACCCAACCTCGACAGAACCGACTAGCACAGATACGCAGTATTTT,CASSHPTSTEPTSTDTQYF
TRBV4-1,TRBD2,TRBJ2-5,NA,TGCGCCAGCAGCCAAGGACTAGCGGGAAGGGAGACCCAGTACTTC,CASSQGLAGRETQYF
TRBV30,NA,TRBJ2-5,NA,TGTGCCTGGAGGGGGTTTGACAGGCGCTGGGAGACCCAGTACTTC,CAWRGFDRRWETQYF
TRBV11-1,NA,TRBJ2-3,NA,TGTGCCAGCAGCTATCTTAGGGAGGAGACAGATACGCAGTATTTT,CASSYLREETDTQYF
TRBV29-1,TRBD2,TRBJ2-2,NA,TGCAGCGTAGCCGCGGGAGTCGGCGGCGGGGAGCTGTTTTTT,CSVAAGVGGGELFF
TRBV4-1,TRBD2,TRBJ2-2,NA,TGCGCCAGCAGCCAAGATGGACTAGGGGCCAACACCGGGGAGCTGTTTTTT,CASSQDGLGANTGELFF
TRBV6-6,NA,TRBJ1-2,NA,TGTGCCAGCAGTGCAGGAGGCGTGGGCTACACCTTC,CASSAGGVGYTF
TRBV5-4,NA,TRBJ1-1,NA,TGTGCCAGCAGCTTGTTCGAACAAATGGCTTTCTTT,CASSLFEQMAFF
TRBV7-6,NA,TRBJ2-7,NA,TGTGCCAGCAGCTTAAGTCTGAGCTCCTACGAGCAGTACTTC,CASSLSLSSYEQYF
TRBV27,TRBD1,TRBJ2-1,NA,TGTGCCAGCAGTCGACAGGGATTCTCCTACAATGAGCAGTTCTTC,CASSRQGFSYNEQFF
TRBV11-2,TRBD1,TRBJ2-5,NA,TGTGCCAGCAGCTTAGAGGGACAGGGGGAGTACTTC,CASSLEGQGEYF
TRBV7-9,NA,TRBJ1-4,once,TGTGCCACACGGGAGCTAACTAATGAAAAACTGTTTTTT,CATRELTNEKLFF